These 24 T cell receptor beta chains came from one sample sequenced in a study of cytomegalovirus exposure and HLA in healthy donors. Use of 60 Vbeta and 13 Jbeta primers characterized the PCR. Measured with immunoSEQ multiplex PCR; TCRdb has only the in-frame clones, and not every one. The sample records approximately 100,000 clones, about 80% being singletons. Specimen: PBMCs. These receptor sequences come from a human donor in good health.

The genes are TRBV6-6 and TRBJ1-1; a weak D match, TRBD1 (5 bases). Trimming removed 6 bases from V and 0 bases from J, with 8 bases in between. The CDR3 totals 13 residues. CDR1 is MNHNY and CDR2 is SVGAGI in the germline V gene (reference sequence). The CDR3 sequence: CASRNRMNTEAFF. The CDR3 DNA sequence: TGTGCCAGCAGGAACAGGATGAACACTGAAGCTTTCTTT.

V and J are TRBV6-5 and TRBJ1-3, with a weak D call TRBD1 (6 bases). V dropped 1 base and J dropped 0 bases, with 10 bases sitting between them. CDR1 is MNHEY, CDR2 SVGAGI, per germline. This CDR3 has 16 residues. DNA for the CDR3: TGTGCCAGCAGTTACTGCTGGGACATCTCTGGAAACACCATATATTTT. Its translation: CASSYCWDISGNTIYF.

The chain carries TRBV7-9 and TRBJ1-1; D is ambiguous. The V and J ends lost 0 bases and 2 bases respectively, with 10 bases between them. This CDR3 spans 15 amino acids. Germline V gene lookup returns CDR1 SEHNR and CDR2 FQNEAQ (reference sequence). As DNA, the CDR3 is TGTGCCAGCAGCTTAGCGGGCTTCACAAACACTGAAGCTTTCTTT. Translating it yields CASSLAGFTNTEAFF.

This chain joins TRBV27 and TRBJ2-7, with 7 bases matching TRBD2. The germline CDR1 and CDR2 sequences are MNHEY and SMNVEV (reference sequence). J lost 3 bases, V lost 3 bases, and 8 bases had no gene match. This CDR3 contains 15 residues. CDR3 residues: CASSFGLGLNYEQYF. For the CDR3, the DNA is TGTGCCAGCAGTTTTGGACTAGGGTTAAACTACGAGCAGTACTTC.

This clone was detected a few times. The chain has TRBV6-5 and TRBJ1-1; D gene unclear. The CDR3 is 14 amino acids. Germline CDR1 is MNHEY and CDR2 is SVGAGI. Trimming pared 5 bases from V and 6 bases from J, leaving 16 bases between. The CDR3 loop is CASSATTPRSEAFF. CDR3 coding DNA: TGTGCCAGCAGTGCGACTACCCCGAGGTCTGAAGCTTTCTTT.

The sample holds a few counts of this clone. The chain has TRBV14 and TRBJ2-3; the D is unclear. The CDR3 has 14 amino acids. CDR1 and CDR2 (germline): SGHDN, FVKESK. Trimming took 1 base from V and 1 from J, leaving 6 bases between them. The CDR3 sequence is CASSQVQGTDTQYF. CDR3 sequence (DNA): TGTGCCAGCAGCCAAGTCCAGGGCACAGATACGCAGTATTTT. Using reference TRBV14 and TRBJ2-3 for the parts outside the CDR3, the full variable domain is EAGVTQFPSHSVIEKGQTVTLRCDPISGHDNLYWYRRVMGKEIKFLLHFVKESKQDESGMPNNRFLAERTGGTYSTLKVQPAELEDSGVYFCASSQVQGTDTQYFGPGTRLTVL.

The chain combines TRBV5-1 with TRBJ2-7; unclear D gene. The ends were cut back, 1 base at V and 7 bases at J, with 12 bases in the middle. This CDR3 is built from 13 residues. Germline V gene sequence: CDR1 SGHRS, CDR2 YFSETQ. DNA of the CDR3: TGCGCCAGCAGCTTGATCCGGGTTGAAGAGCAGTACTTC. Translated, it gives CASSLIRVEEQYF.

A word on this clone: A junction end diverges from the germline sequence, so it may reflect a read error. Here the CDR3 reads CASSFGSGGAYGQYF. For the CDR3, the DNA is TGTGCCAGCAGCTTCGGTAGCGGGGGTGCCTACGGGCAGTACTTC. J is TRBJ2-7 and V is TRBV5-6; 9 positions agree with TRBD2. CDR1 is SGHDT, CDR2 YYEEEE, per germline. The CDR3 loop spans 15 amino acids.

V usage is TRBV2 and J usage is TRBJ2-7; 10 positions match TRBD2. This CDR3 is 13 amino acids long. V was clipped by 10 bases and J by 0 bases; unmatched bases: 3. CDR1 SNHLY and CDR2 FYNNEI come from the germline V gene. The CDR3 sequence is CAIGLADSYEQYF. CDR3 bases: TGTGCCATAGGACTAGCGGACTCCTACGAGCAGTACTTC.

The chain links TRBV6-5 to TRBJ2-1; D is possibly TRBD2 (5 bases). The CDR3 length is 11 residues. The V gene lost 0 bases and the J gene lost 14 bases, with 8 bases spanning the gap. Per the germline V gene, CDR1 is MNHEY and CDR2 is SVGAGI. CDR3 loop: CASSYSGGKFF. The DNA for the CDR3 is TGTGCCAGCAGTTACTCCGGAGGAAAGTTCTTC.

This chain joins TRBV30 and TRBJ2-3, with D possibly being TRBD2 (7 bases). The CDR3 runs to 12 residues. Germline lookup yields CDR1 GTSNPN and CDR2 SVGIG (reference sequence). CDR3 amino acids: CARRGGGDTQYF. Written as DNA, the CDR3 is TGTGCACGGAGGGGGGGCGGAGATACGCAGTATTTT.

This chain's CDR3 is CASSYSSGSGADTQYF. The CDR3, as DNA: TGTGCCAGCAGTTACTCGAGCGGGAGTGGGGCAGATACGCAGTATTTT. The chain recombines TRBV6-5 with TRBJ2-3, with 8 bases lining up with TRBD2. Germline values: CDR1 MNHEY, CDR2 SVGAGI. Losses at the gene ends were 0 bases for V and 4 bases for J; bases not matched to a gene: 6. The CDR3 loop spans 16 amino acids.

The chain carries TRBV6-4 and TRBJ2-6, with 7 nucleotides matching TRBD1. The germline CDR1 and CDR2 sequences are MRHNA and SNTAGT. After removal of 3 bases from V and 0 bases from J, the junction contained 14 bases not matched to a gene. This CDR3 has 20 amino acids. The CDR3 spells CASSDHILSGTASGANVLTF. In DNA form, the CDR3 reads TGTGCCAGCAGTGATCATATATTGTCCGGGACAGCCTCTGGGGCCAACGTCCTGACTTTC.

This clone has more than one count but fewer than ten. The gene calls are TRBV30 and TRBJ2-1; 8 bases line up with TRBD2. V was clipped by 2 bases and J by 2 bases; unmatched bases: 5. Germline-derived CDR1 and CDR2 are GTSNPN and SVGIG (reference sequence). The CDR3 runs to 15 residues. CDR3 in amino acids: CAWSRVSGAYNEQFF. The DNA of the CDR3 is TGTGCCTGGAGTAGGGTTAGCGGGGCCTACAATGAGCAGTTCTTC.

The rearrangement links TRBV7-3 to TRBJ1-2, with TRBD1 matching 8 bases. Germline CDR1 SGHTA, CDR2 FQGTGA. The ends lost 2 bases at V and 10 bases at J; junction bases unmatched: 6. The CDR3 runs 13 residues. The CDR3 DNA reads TGTGCCAGCAGCTTAGGGCAGGGGGCTGACTACACCTTC. As protein: CASSLGQGADYTF.

The rearrangement links TRBV4-1 to TRBJ2-7, with a tentative D call TRBD2 (6 bases). In germline, CDR1 is MGHRA, CDR2 YSYEKL. V gave up 0 bases and J gave up 2 bases, with 14 bases separating them. The CDR3 covers 16 residues. Here the CDR3 reads CASSQDFGGTPYEQYF. Here the CDR3 DNA reads TGCGCCAGCAGCCAAGATTTCGGCGGGACCCCCTACGAGCAGTACTTC.

This rearrangement joins TRBV29-1 to TRBJ2-3; 7 bases align to TRBD1. CDR1 is SQVTM, CDR2 ANQGSEA, per germline. The J segment lost 2 bases and the V segment lost 4 bases, leaving 6 bases of the junction unmatched. The CDR3 is 14 amino acids. In DNA form, the CDR3 reads TGCAGCGTTGCATCGGACAGGTCCACAGATACGCAGTATTTT. This gives the protein CSVASDRSTDTQYF.

The chain joins TRBV28 to TRBJ2-1, with 12 bases aligning to TRBD1. The germline V gene has CDR1 MDHEN and CDR2 SYDVKM. J gave up 7 bases and V 7 bases, and 8 bases lay outside the gene matches. This CDR3 is 15 amino acids long. The CDR3 is CASKFRDRGRNEQFF. CDR3 in DNA: TGTGCCAGCAAGTTCCGGGACAGGGGGCGAAATGAGCAGTTCTTC.

V gene TRBV6-5 combines with J gene TRBJ1-4, with D perhaps matching TRBD1 (6 bases). In germline, CDR1 is MNHEY, CDR2 SVGAGI. The germline V and J ends were trimmed by 6 bases and 4 bases, with 12 bases remaining between them. This CDR3 spans 14 amino acids. This CDR3 reads CASRPGHLNEKLFF. In nucleotides, the CDR3 is TGTGCCAGCAGACCGGGACACCTTAATGAAAAACTGTTTTTT.

This clone was seen a few times. The chain has TRBV28 and TRBJ2-7; D uncertain. Trimming took 5 bases from V and 3 from J, leaving 8 bases between them. Germline loops: CDR1 MDHEN, CDR2 SYDVKM. This CDR3 region has 12 residues. CDR3 amino acids: CASSTGFYEQYF. Here the CDR3 DNA reads TGTGCCAGCAGTACCGGTTTCTACGAGCAGTACTTC.

This chain connects TRBV14 to TRBJ2-7; 8 bases agree with TRBD1. Unmatched junction bases numbered 14, after V lost 0 bases and J lost 1 base. The germline gives CDR1 SGHDN, CDR2 FVKESK. The CDR3 consists of 19 residues. This CDR3 is CASSQESGRGRLKSYEQYF. The CDR3, as DNA: TGTGCCAGCAGCCAAGAATCGGGCAGGGGGCGCCTTAAGTCCTACGAGCAGTACTTC.

This clone was seen just once. CDR3 amino acids: CASSQVPSGRGDTQYF. For the CDR3, the DNA is TGTGCCAGCAGCCAAGTCCCTAGCGGGAGGGGAGATACGCAGTATTTT. The chain carries TRBV14 and TRBJ2-3, with TRBD2 matching over 12 bases. CDR3 length equals 16 residues. Germline CDR1 and CDR2: SGHDN and FVKESK. The trim removed 1 base at V and 5 bases at J, leaving 4 bases unmatched. Combining the CDR3 with reference TRBV14 and TRBJ2-3 gives the whole variable domain EAGVTQFPSHSVIEKGQTVTLRCDPISGHDNLYWYRRVMGKEIKFLLHFVKESKQDESGMPNNRFLAERTGGTYSTLKVQPAELEDSGVYFCASSQVPSGRGDTQYFGPGTRLTVL.

The chain employs TRBV5-5 and TRBJ2-7, with a tentative D call TRBD2 (6 bases). V dropped 0 bases and J dropped 3 bases, with 13 bases sitting between them. Germline V gene lookup returns CDR1 SGHKS and CDR2 YYEKEE (reference sequence). CDR3 size: 15 residues. The CDR3 nucleotides are TGTGCCAGCAGCTTGGACGCGGGACGGAGCTACGAGCAGTACTTC. This translates into CASSLDAGRSYEQYF.

This clone was detected only once. The CDR3 sequence: CSVNRGSNTEAFF. In DNA, the CDR3 is TGCAGCGTGAACAGGGGCTCGAACACTGAAGCTTTCTTT. The chain is built from TRBV29-1 and TRBJ1-1; 7 bases agree with TRBD1. The CDR3 extends over 13 amino acids. CDR1 is SQVTM and CDR2 is ANQGSEA in the germline V gene. V lost 6 bases, J lost 1 base, and 5 bases stayed unmatched.